This TCR beta chain was captured by sequencing in a study of blood T cell repertoires in COVID-19. Assay used: immunoSEQ multiplex PCR; TCRdb lists only in-frame clones, some missing. Of under 300,000 clones detected, 89% appear once; the ten largest clones hold roughly 2.3%. The CDR3 loop spans 16 amino acids. Germline lookup yields CDR1 GTSNPN and CDR2 SVGIG (reference sequence). J lost 2 bases, V lost 0 bases, and 9 bases had no gene match. The sequence was collected from a man between 45 and 60 years old with acute or convalescent COVID-19. The specimen sequenced was peripheral blood. The V call is TRBV30, the J call TRBJ2-5; the match to TRBD2 covers 7 bases. CDR3 DNA sequence: TGTGCCTGGAGTGTTCGGGGCGGGGGAAAACAAGAGACCCAGTACTTC. Amino acids: CAWSVRGGGKQETQYF. The complete variable domain, with remaining parts taken from reference TRBV30 and TRBJ2-5, reads SQTIHQWPATLVQPVGSPLSLECTVEGTSNPNLYWYRQAAGRGLQLLFYSVGIGQISSEVPQNLSASRPQDRQFILSSKKLLLSDSGFYLCAWSVRGGGKQETQYFGPGTRLLVL.